These T cell receptor beta chains were read from a single sample in a study of T cell responses to AZD1222 COVID-19 vaccine. Produced via immunoSEQ multiplex PCR; TCRdb's table is partial and in-frame only. The top ten hold roughly 7.7% of the sample, which has around 100,000 clones, about 89% seen once. This specimen was peripheral blood, taken on day 0 of AZD1222 vaccination. These receptors originate from an adult in good health. Each CDR3 is given with its conserved first and last residue. The order of the fields is clone size, J gene, D gene, V gene, CDR3 protein, CDR3 DNA. A D gene is named only where the DNA matches it firmly. Expanded clones are given a class, and other clones once, few, many or no size at all.

>-|TRBJ1-5|-|TRBV5-6
CASSPGRNQPQHF
TGTGCCAGCAGTCCAGGACGCAATCAGCCCCAGCATTTT
>once|TRBJ1-1|-|TRBV15
CATSISTANTEAFF
TGTGCCACCAGCATCTCGACGGCAAACACTGAAGCTTTCTTT
>-|TRBJ1-1|-|TRBV5-1
CASSYLTGLNTEAFF
TGCGCCAGCAGCTACCTAACAGGACTGAACACTGAAGCTTTCTTT
>-|TRBJ1-4|-|TRBV5-4
CASSLGEGRTNEKLFF
TGTGCCAGCAGCTTGGGGGAGGGGCGGACCAATGAAAAACTGTTTTTT
>-|TRBJ1-2|-|TRBV11-3
CASSSSKCLGLSYGYTF
TGTGCCAGCAGTTCCTCTAAATGTCTGGGGCTATCATATGGCTACACCTTC
>-|TRBJ2-3|TRBD1|TRBV29-1
CSVAGTGDLDTQYF
TGCAGCGTGGCCGGGACAGGGGATTTAGATACGCAGTATTTT
>-|TRBJ2-2|-|TRBV28
CASSLAQGAGELFF
TGTGCCAGCAGTTTGGCACAGGGAGCCGGGGAGCTGTTTTTT
>-|TRBJ1-2|-|TRBV19
CASAISDTNYGYTF
TGTGCCAGTGCAATTTCCGACACTAACTATGGCTACACCTTC
>-|TRBJ1-1|TRBD1|TRBV6-5
CASSYRDRREAFF
TGTGCCAGCAGCTACCGGGACAGGCGCGAAGCTTTCTTT
>once|TRBJ2-2|-|TRBV2
CASSTLTANTGELFF
TGTGCCAGCAGTACATTGACAGCGAACACCGGGGAGCTGTTTTTT
>-|TRBJ2-3|-|TRBV11-2
CASSLGGVADTQYF
TGTGCCAGCAGCTTAGGAGGGGTGGCAGATACGCAGTATTTT
>-|TRBJ2-7|TRBD2|TRBV6-5
CASSYLAGTYEQYF
TGTGCCAGCAGTTACCTAGCGGGAACCTACGAGCAGTACTTC
>-|TRBJ1-5|-|TRBV3-1/TRBV3-2
CASNSGLGQPQHF
TGTGCCAGCAACTCGGGGCTAGGGCAGCCCCAGCATTTT
>-|TRBJ2-7|-|TRBV2
CASNLARYEQYF
TGTGCCAGCAACCTCGCTAGGTACGAGCAGTACTTC
>-|TRBJ2-3|TRBD1|TRBV4-2
CASSLRDGQGVGDTQYF
TGTGCCAGCAGCCTTAGGGACGGACAGGGGGTTGGAGATACGCAGTATTTT
>-|TRBJ1-2|TRBD1|TRBV5-1
CASSLVGQETGYTF
TGCGCCAGCAGCTTGGTAGGACAGGAGACTGGCTACACCTTC
>-|TRBJ2-5|-|TRBV7-3
CASSLPQETQYF
TGTGCCAGCAGCTTACCCCAAGAGACCCAGTACTTC
>once|TRBJ2-1|-|TRBV6-4
CASSDSGNNEQFF
TGTGCCAGCAGTGATTCTGGGAACAATGAGCAGTTCTTC
>-|TRBJ2-4|TRBD1|TRBV11-2
CASSLDMGQRFQYF
TGTGCCAGCAGCTTAGATATGGGACAGAGGTTTCAGTACTTC
>-|TRBJ2-7|-|TRBV10-3
CAIQGSSYEQYF
TGTGCCATCCAGGGCTCCTCCTACGAGCAGTACTTC
>-|TRBJ1-1|-|TRBV12-5
CASGLGERMNTEAFF
TGTGCTAGTGGTTTGGGGGAGAGGATGAACACTGAAGCTTTCTTT
>-|TRBJ1-2|-|TRBV3-1/TRBV3-2
CASSRDRSGYTF
TGTGCCAGCAGCCGCGACAGGTCTGGCTACACCTTC
>-|TRBJ1-1|TRBD1|TRBV19
CASSIRQGRPFF
TGTGCCAGTAGTATCCGACAGGGGAGGCCTTTCTTT
>-|TRBJ1-4|TRBD1|TRBV5-1
CASSFGQGEKLFF
TGCGCCAGCAGCTTTGGACAGGGTGAAAAACTGTTTTTT
>once|TRBJ2-7|-|TRBV11-3
CASSSGSSYEQYF
TGTGCCAGCAGCTCTGGGAGTTCCTACGAGCAGTACTTC
>-|TRBJ1-4|-|TRBV28
CASSPLRGGQVNEKLFF
TGTGCCAGCAGCCCTTTGAGGGGGGGACAAGTTAATGAAAAACTGTTTTTT
>-|TRBJ1-1|TRBD1|TRBV19
CASSIGTGFEAFF
TGTGCCAGTAGTATAGGGACAGGGTTCGAAGCTTTCTTT
>once|TRBJ2-3|TRBD2|TRBV7-2
CASSLELAGGRSAQYF
TGTGCCAGCAGCTTAGAGCTAGCGGGGGGGCGGTCGGCGCAGTATTTT
>-|TRBJ1-1|-|TRBV19
CASSMGQGYSAFF
TGTGCCAGTAGTATGGGCCAGGGATATTCGGCTTTCTTT
>-|TRBJ1-4|-|TRBV15
CATSRTTGGEKLFF
TGTGCCACCAGCAGAACAACCGGAGGTGAAAAACTGTTTTTT
>-|TRBJ2-5|TRBD2|TRBV4-1
CASSQRGGGQGETQYF
TGCGCCAGCAGCCAAAGAGGCGGGGGGCAAGGAGAGACCCAGTACTTC
>-|TRBJ1-5|TRBD1|TRBV24-1
CATSDTGTGNQPQHF
TGTGCCACCAGTGATACCGGGACAGGGAATCAGCCCCAGCATTTT
>-|TRBJ2-2|TRBD1|TRBV7-9
CASSYRGQANTGELFF
TGTGCCAGCAGCTACAGGGGACAGGCGAACACCGGGGAGCTGTTTTTT
>few|TRBJ1-2|-|TRBV9
CASSVSPTPGRDYGYTF
TGTGCCAGCAGCGTTAGCCCCACGCCGGGGAGGGACTATGGCTACACCTTC
>-|TRBJ2-3|TRBD2|TRBV3-1/TRBV3-2
CASSQDPPTSGGNTDTQYF
TGTGCCAGCAGCCAAGACCCGCCAACTAGCGGGGGGAACACAGATACACAGTATTTT
>-|TRBJ2-7|-|TRBV28
CASSLLAESYEQYF
TGTGCCAGTAGTCTATTGGCGGAGTCCTACGAGCAGTACTTC
>-|TRBJ1-4|-|TRBV4-3
CASSQDQGSNEKLFF
TGCGCCAGCAGCCAGGACCAGGGCTCTAATGAAAAACTGTTTTTT
>-|TRBJ2-5|-|TRBV7-9
CASSLSGLQETQYF
TGTGCCAGCAGCTTATCAGGGCTCCAAGAGACCCAGTACTTC
>-|TRBJ1-5|-|TRBV18
CASSPGGRVQPQHF
TGTGCCAGCTCACCAGGGGGCCGTGTTCAGCCCCAGCATTTT
>once|TRBJ2-5|-|TRBV6-5
CASSYAPHRETQYF
TGTGCCAGCAGTTACGCCCCTCATAGGGAGACCCAGTACTTC
>-|TRBJ2-1|TRBD2|TRBV11-1
CASSLIGAGGMNEQFF
TGTGCCAGCAGCTTAATAGGGGCGGGAGGGATGAATGAGCAGTTCTTC
>-|TRBJ1-4|-|TRBV7-2
CASSLSRGAANEKLFF
TGTGCCAGCAGCTTATCTCGGGGGGCGGCTAATGAAAAACTGTTTTTT
>-|TRBJ1-1|TRBD1|TRBV28
CASRQGAGEAFF
TGTGCCAGCAGGCAGGGGGCAGGGGAAGCTTTCTTT
>-|TRBJ2-1|TRBD2|TRBV7-2
CASNLIRPLAGYNEQFF
TGTGCCAGCAACCTTATCCGGCCACTAGCGGGATACAATGAGCAGTTCTTC
>-|TRBJ2-1|TRBD1|TRBV5-1
CASRESGQGPRGNEQFF
TGCGCCAGCAGGGAATCCGGACAGGGTCCGAGAGGCAATGAGCAGTTCTTC
>-|TRBJ2-3|-|TRBV14
CASSLQVSGRVTDTQYF
TGTGCCAGCAGCCTTCAGGTGTCGGGGCGAGTCACAGATACGCAGTATTTT
>-|TRBJ2-1|TRBD1|TRBV28
CASIPQGARSYNEQFF
TGTGCCAGCATCCCCCAGGGGGCGCGATCCTACAATGAGCAGTTCTTC
>-|TRBJ2-2|-|TRBV19
CASSMESGELFF
TGTGCCAGTAGTATGGAATCCGGGGAGCTGTTTTTT
>-|TRBJ2-3|-|TRBV12-3/TRBV12-4
CASGDTQYF
TGTGCCAGTGGAGATACGCAGTATTTT
>-|TRBJ1-1|-|TRBV5-1
CASSIDRLNTEAFF
TGCGCCAGCAGCATCGACAGATTGAACACTGAAGCTTTCTTT
>few|TRBJ1-4|-|TRBV2
CASRGTTATNEKLFF
TGTGCCAGCAGGGGGACGACTGCAACTAATGAAAAACTGTTTTTT
>-|TRBJ2-2|-|TRBV28
CATQGLANTGELFF
TGTGCCACCCAAGGTCTAGCCAACACCGGGGAGCTGTTTTTT